The 7 T cell receptor beta chains below come from one sample, sequenced in a study of radiotherapy plus CTLA-4 blockade in lung cancer. The data were produced by immunoSEQ multiplex PCR, yet TCRdb's version contains in-frame clones alone and is incomplete. The sample lists some 90,000 clones, around 83% occurring once. The sample was peripheral blood, taken from a patient treated with radiotherapy plus ipilimumab. The receptors derive from a human donor with non-small cell lung cancer who had stable disease on radiotherapy plus ipilimumab.

The chain employs TRBV9 and TRBJ1-1; TRBD1 might be the D (5 bases). The length of the CDR3 is 15 residues. Trimming took 0 bases from V and 1 from J, leaving 10 bases between them. CDR1 is SGDLS, CDR2 YYNGEE, per germline. CDR3 in amino acids: CASSVAGRGNTEAFF. The DNA for the CDR3 is TGTGCCAGCAGCGTAGCGGGGAGGGGGAACACTGAAGCTTTCTTT.

The rearrangement links TRBV7-2 to TRBJ1-5; 12 bases fit TRBD1. Trimming took 5 bases from V and 6 from J; bases not matched to a gene: 8. Per germline, CDR1 SGHTA and CDR2 FQGNSA. The CDR3 contains 16 residues. The chain's CDR3 is CASSRAGQGASQPQHF. The DNA for the CDR3 is TGTGCCAGCAGCCGTGCGGGACAGGGGGCCAGTCAGCCCCAGCATTTT.

The chain has TRBV28 and TRBJ2-2; either TRBD1 or TRBD2 may supply D (5 bases each). Germline loops: CDR1 MDHEN, CDR2 SYDVKM. Trimming removed 2 bases at V and 4 bases at J, with 17 bases between. The CDR3 is 17 residues long. CDR3 sequence reads: CASSLTPGAGGTGELFF. The CDR3, as DNA: TGTGCCAGCAGTTTAACCCCCGGGGCCGGTGGCACCGGGGAGCTGTTTTTT.

The genes are TRBV19 and TRBJ2-2; 9 nucleotides match TRBD2. The CDR3 runs 17 residues. Germline lookup yields CDR1 LNHDA and CDR2 SQIVND (reference sequence). Unmatched junction bases numbered 11, after V lost 5 bases and J lost 4 bases. CDR3 bases: TGTGCCAGTAGTCTGCAAGAACTAGCGGGTGTCACCGGGGAGCTGTTTTTT. It encodes CASSLQELAGVTGELFF.

Only a few counts were recorded for this clone. The CDR3 spells CASSSQGTANYGYTF. The CDR3 nucleotides read TGTGCCAGCAGCTCCCAAGGGACAGCTAACTATGGCTACACCTTC. The genes are TRBV7-9 and TRBJ1-2; 7 positions agree with TRBD1. CDR3 length: 15 residues. V lost 4 bases, J lost 0 bases, and 5 bases stayed unmatched. Germline lookup yields CDR1 SEHNR and CDR2 FQNEAQ (reference sequence).

The chain couples TRBV19 to TRBJ2-5; the D gene could be TRBD1 or TRBD2 (5 bases each). Trimming stripped 2 bases from V and 3 bases from J, with 7 bases between. Germline V gene data show CDR1 as LNHDA and CDR2 as SQIVND (reference sequence). This CDR3 spans 13 amino acids. This CDR3 is CASSIQGEETQYF. For the CDR3, the DNA is TGTGCCAGTAGTATACAGGGAGAAGAGACCCAGTACTTC.

The chain carries TRBV2 and TRBJ2-2; no definite D call. The V gene lost 6 bases and the J gene lost 9 bases, with 26 bases spanning the gap. The CDR3 length is 17 residues. Germline-derived CDR1 and CDR2 are SNHLY and FYNNEI. CDR3 sequence: CASRDGFSGSKNRELFF. CDR3 DNA sequence: TGTGCCAGCAGGGACGGATTTTCCGGGTCCAAAAACCGGGAGCTGTTTTTT.